This TCR beta chain emerged from a study of beta chain features in type 1 diabetes. Study-wide results and limits: In the patient group, naive, central memory and Treg TCRB repertoires seemed more alike than in the healthy donor group. All four CD4+ subsets from Type 1 diabetes patients carried moderately but significantly shorter TCRB CDR3s.

V dropped 5 bases and J dropped 2; count of bases not matched to a gene: 10. The CDR3 sequence is 18 residues long. The germline gives CDR1 PRHDT, CDR2 FYEKMQ (reference sequence). Every bit of the isolated RNA underwent reverse transcription, so sequencing read expressed TCRB transcripts. Method: immunoSEQ multiplex PCR; TCRdb's copy keeps in-frame clones and lacks some. The sample consists of roughly 140,000 clones, about 7% of them appearing once. This clone was detected many times. Its antigen is undetermined. The receptor comes from a woman aged 30 to 39 in good health. Sequences were obtained from central memory CD4+ T cells from blood. V gene TRBV13 combines with J gene TRBJ2-6, with 9 bases fitting TRBD1. In nucleotides, the CDR3 is TGTGCCAGCAGCCTCGAAAACTACAGGGGGCCTGGGGCCAACGTCCTGACTTTC. Its translation: CASSLENYRGPGANVLTF.